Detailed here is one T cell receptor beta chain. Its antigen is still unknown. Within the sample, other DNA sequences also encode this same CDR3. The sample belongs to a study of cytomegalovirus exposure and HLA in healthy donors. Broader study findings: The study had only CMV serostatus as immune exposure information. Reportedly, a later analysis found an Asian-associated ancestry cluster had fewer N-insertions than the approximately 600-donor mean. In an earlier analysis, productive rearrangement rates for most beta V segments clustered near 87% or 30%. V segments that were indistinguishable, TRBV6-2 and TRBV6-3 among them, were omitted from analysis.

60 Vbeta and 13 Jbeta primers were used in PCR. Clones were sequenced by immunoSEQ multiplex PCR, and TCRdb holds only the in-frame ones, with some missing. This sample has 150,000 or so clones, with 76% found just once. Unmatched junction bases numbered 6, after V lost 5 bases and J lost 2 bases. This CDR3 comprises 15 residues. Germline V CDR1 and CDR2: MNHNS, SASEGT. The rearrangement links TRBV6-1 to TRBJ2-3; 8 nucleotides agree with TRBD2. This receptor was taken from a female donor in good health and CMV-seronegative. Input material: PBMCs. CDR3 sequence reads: CASSPLGLDTDTQYF. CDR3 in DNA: TGTGCCAGCAGTCCTTTGGGACTAGACACAGATACGCAGTATTTT.